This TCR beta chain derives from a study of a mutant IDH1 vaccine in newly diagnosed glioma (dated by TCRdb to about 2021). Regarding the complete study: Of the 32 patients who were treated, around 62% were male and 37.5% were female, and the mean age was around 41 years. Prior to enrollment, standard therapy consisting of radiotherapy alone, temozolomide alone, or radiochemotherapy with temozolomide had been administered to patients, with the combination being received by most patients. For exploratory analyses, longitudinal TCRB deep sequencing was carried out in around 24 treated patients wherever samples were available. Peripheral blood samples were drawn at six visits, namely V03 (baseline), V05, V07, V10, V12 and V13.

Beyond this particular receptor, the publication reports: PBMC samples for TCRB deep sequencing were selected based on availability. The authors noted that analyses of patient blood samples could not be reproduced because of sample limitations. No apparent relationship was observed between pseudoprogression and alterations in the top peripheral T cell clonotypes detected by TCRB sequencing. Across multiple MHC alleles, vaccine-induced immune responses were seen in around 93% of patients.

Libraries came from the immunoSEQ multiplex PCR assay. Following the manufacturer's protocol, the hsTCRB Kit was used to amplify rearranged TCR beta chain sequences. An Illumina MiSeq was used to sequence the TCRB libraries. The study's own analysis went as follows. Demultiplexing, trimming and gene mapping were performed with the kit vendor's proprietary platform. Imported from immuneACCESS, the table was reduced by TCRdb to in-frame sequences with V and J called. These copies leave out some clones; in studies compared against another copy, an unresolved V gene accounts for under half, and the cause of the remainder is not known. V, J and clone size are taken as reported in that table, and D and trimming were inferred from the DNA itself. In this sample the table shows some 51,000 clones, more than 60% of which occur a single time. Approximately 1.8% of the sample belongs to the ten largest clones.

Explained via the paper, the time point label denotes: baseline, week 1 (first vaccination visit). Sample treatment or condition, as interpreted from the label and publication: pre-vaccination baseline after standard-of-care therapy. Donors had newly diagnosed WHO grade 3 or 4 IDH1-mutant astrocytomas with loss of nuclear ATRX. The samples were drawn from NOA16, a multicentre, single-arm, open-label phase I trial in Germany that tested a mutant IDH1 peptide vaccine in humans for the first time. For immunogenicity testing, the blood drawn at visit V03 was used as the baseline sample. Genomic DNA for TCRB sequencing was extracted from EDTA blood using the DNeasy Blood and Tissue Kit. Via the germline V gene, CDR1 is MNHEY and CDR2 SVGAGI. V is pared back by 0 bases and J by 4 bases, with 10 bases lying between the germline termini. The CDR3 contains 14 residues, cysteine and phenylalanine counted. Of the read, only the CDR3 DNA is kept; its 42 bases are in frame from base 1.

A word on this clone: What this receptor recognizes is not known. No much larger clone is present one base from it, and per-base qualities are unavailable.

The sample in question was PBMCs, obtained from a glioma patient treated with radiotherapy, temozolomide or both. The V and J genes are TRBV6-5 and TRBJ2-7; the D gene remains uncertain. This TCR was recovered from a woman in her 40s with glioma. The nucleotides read TGTGCCAGCAGTTACTCGCCGAAGTCATACGAGCAGTACTTC. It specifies CASSYSPKSYEQYF.